The 10 T cell receptor beta chains below all came from one sample that was sequenced in a study of blood T cell repertoires in COVID-19. Only in-frame clones appear in the TCRdb table, and some are missing; sequencing was by immunoSEQ multiplex PCR. The profile shows some 120,000 clones, 70% to 90% of them singletons. Input material: peripheral blood. These receptors all stem from a human donor in a cohort sampled during active COVID-19.

The chain is built from TRBV5-6 and TRBJ2-3; 10 bases line up with TRBD2. V lost 0 bases to trimming and J lost 7 bases; unmatched junction nucleotides: 5. This CDR3 contains 15 residues. Germline loops: CDR1 SGHDT, CDR2 YYEEEE. The CDR3 DNA reads TGTGCCAGCAGCTTGGGTCTAGCGGGAGCAAATACGCAGTATTTT. Amino acid sequence: CASSLGLAGANTQYF.

In its sample, this clone was seen once. V usage is TRBV29-1 and J usage is TRBJ1-1; 9 nucleotides agree with TRBD1. The CDR3 totals 12 residues. Per the germline V gene, CDR1 is SQVTM and CDR2 is ANQGSEA. J lost 11 bases, V lost 7 bases, and 11 bases had no gene match. In nucleotides, the CDR3 is TGCAGCGACCGGGACAGGGCAACCGGGGCTTTCTTT. Translating it yields CSDRDRATGAFF.

This chain uses TRBV6-5 with TRBJ2-7; TRBD1 might be the D (5 bases). The CDR3 length is 16 residues. Germline values: CDR1 MNHEY, CDR2 SVGAGI. V shed 2 bases and J shed 6 bases, with 20 bases lying between them. In DNA, the CDR3 is TGTGCCAGCAGTTACCGACAGCCTTCTCTCGGCGGCGAGCAGTACTTC. Translating gives CASSYRQPSLGGEQYF.

The chain combines TRBV14 with TRBJ2-3; the D is unclear. This CDR3 comprises 13 residues. The germline CDR1 and CDR2 sequences are SGHDN and FVKESK. V shed 0 bases and J shed 7 bases, with 8 bases lying between them. The CDR3 coding sequence is TGTGCCAGCAGCCAAGACAGGTTGAATACGCAGTATTTT. This translates into CASSQDRLNTQYF.

The chain is built from TRBV28 and TRBJ2-7, with unresolved D. Trimming took off 4 bases at V and 1 base at J, with 11 bases between the two ends. The CDR3 runs to 14 residues. The germline V gene has CDR1 MDHEN and CDR2 SYDVKM. This CDR3 reads CASSSVTDSYEQYF. CDR3 DNA sequence: TGTGCCAGCAGTTCGGTCACAGATTCCTACGAGCAGTACTTC.

The rearrangement links TRBV6-5 to TRBJ2-1; D remains unclear. Between the trimmed V and J ends, which lost 2 bases and 1 base, there was a span of 9 bases. This CDR3 is built from 15 residues. Germline CDR1 reads MNHEY; CDR2 reads SVGAGI. CDR3 DNA sequence: TGTGCCAGCAGTTACCAGGCAGGTTCCTACAATGAGCAGTTCTTC. Its protein product is CASSYQAGSYNEQFF.

The genes are TRBV12-3 or TRBV12-4 and TRBJ2-5, with D possibly TRBD2 on 7 matching bases. V was clipped by 6 bases and J by 5 bases, with 13 bases between them. The CDR3 sequence is 13 residues long. The CDR3 here is CASRPRGGETQYF. Written as DNA, the CDR3 is TGTGCCAGCAGACCAAGGGGGGGGGAGACCCAGTACTTC.

The V and J genes are TRBV19 and TRBJ1-1; D is undetermined. Germline CDR1 reads LNHDA; CDR2 reads SQIVND (reference sequence). This CDR3 is 14 amino acids long. Trimming left V 6 bases short and J 0 bases short, with 11 bases between. In DNA form, the CDR3 reads TGTGCCAGTAGCACTGCGTTTGTGAACACTGAAGCTTTCTTT. It translates to CASSTAFVNTEAFF.

This clone was detected once. The rearrangement joins TRBV5-1 to TRBJ1-2; 8 nucleotides align to TRBD1. With 4 bases clipped from V and 7 bases from J, the junction kept 9 bases outside the gene matches. The germline CDR1 and CDR2 sequences are SGHRS and YFSETQ. This CDR3 is 14 amino acids long. CDR3 in amino acids: CASSVDRVLGGYTF. The CDR3 coding sequence is TGCGCCAGCAGCGTGGACAGGGTCCTTGGTGGCTACACCTTC.

This chain links TRBV5-4 with TRBJ2-7; the match to TRBD2 covers 8 bases. Trimming at V came to 1 base and at J to 7 bases, leaving 10 bases not matched to a gene. In germline, CDR1 is SGHNT, CDR2 YYREEE (reference sequence). This CDR3 has 15 amino acids. CDR3 sequence reads: CASSLPGTRPGEQYF. CDR3 DNA: TGTGCCAGCAGCTTGCCCGGGACTAGACCGGGGGAGCAGTACTTC.